Sequencing of this T cell receptor (beta chain) was carried out in a study of cytomegalovirus exposure and HLA in healthy donors. Broader study findings: There were reportedly fewer N-insertions in an Asian-associated ancestry cluster than the approximately 630-donor mean, in a later analysis. Earlier analysis looked at TCR beta V segments, and most were productive about 90% or about 30% of the time. Reports described diagnosis of cytomegalovirus status by the classifier as highly specific and sensitive. Common viral pathogens were later found to be apparently linked to several of the most significant clusters.

Trimming took 6 bases from V and 0 from J, leaving 15 bases between them. This CDR3 spans 15 amino acids. The germline gives CDR1 SNHLY, CDR2 FYNNEI. This clone was observed a handful of times. Antigen: not known. The PCR contained 60 Vbeta and 13 Jbeta primers. The repertoire was sequenced with immunoSEQ multiplex PCR; TCRdb's copy has only in-frame clones and lacks some. The table shows some 99,000 clones, with roughly 79% occurring only once. The genes are TRBV2 and TRBJ2-7; D not resolved. The sequencing sample was made of PBMCs. This clonotype was obtained from a woman in her forties or fifties in good health and CMV-seropositive. The CDR3 here is CASSRGQPSSYEQYF. The CDR3 bases are TGTGCCAGCAGCCGAGGCCAGCCCAGCTCCTACGAGCAGTACTTC.